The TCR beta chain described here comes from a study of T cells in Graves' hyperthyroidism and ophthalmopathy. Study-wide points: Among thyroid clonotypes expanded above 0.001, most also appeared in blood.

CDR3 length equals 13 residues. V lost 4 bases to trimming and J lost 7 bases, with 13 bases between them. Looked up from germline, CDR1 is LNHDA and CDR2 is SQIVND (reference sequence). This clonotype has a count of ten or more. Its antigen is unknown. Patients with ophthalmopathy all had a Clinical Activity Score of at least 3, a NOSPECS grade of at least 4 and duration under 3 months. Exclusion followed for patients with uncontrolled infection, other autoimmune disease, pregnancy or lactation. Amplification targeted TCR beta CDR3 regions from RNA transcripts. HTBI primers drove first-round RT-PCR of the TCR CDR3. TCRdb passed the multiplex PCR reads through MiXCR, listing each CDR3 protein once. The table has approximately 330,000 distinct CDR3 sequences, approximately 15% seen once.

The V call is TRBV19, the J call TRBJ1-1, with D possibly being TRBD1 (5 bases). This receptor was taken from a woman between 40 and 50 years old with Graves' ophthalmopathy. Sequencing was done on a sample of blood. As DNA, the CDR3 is TGTGCCAGTAGTACAACTCGGGGCGGTGAAGCTTTCTTT. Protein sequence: CASSTTRGGEAFF.